This entry lists 22 T cell receptor beta chains sequenced from one sample in a study of blood T cell repertoires in COVID-19. Method: immunoSEQ multiplex PCR; TCRdb's copy keeps in-frame clones and lacks some. The sample yields around 60,000 clones, about 85% seen once. The sequenced sample consisted of peripheral blood. Receptors were obtained from an elderly woman with acute or convalescent COVID-19.

This clone was detected only once. V gene TRBV15 combines with J gene TRBJ1-2, with D tentatively TRBD1 (6 bases). The ends were cut back, 0 bases at V and 8 bases at J, with 10 bases in the middle. Germline V CDR1 and CDR2: LNHNV, YYDKDF (reference sequence). This CDR3 spans 13 amino acids. CDR3 in amino acids: CATSRDSGVGYTF. The CDR3, as DNA: TGTGCCACCAGCAGAGACTCAGGGGTCGGCTACACCTTC.

The chain carries TRBV7-2 and TRBJ1-5, with TRBD1 matching 8 bases. V lost 0 bases to trimming and J lost 2 bases; unmatched junction nucleotides: 18. Per the germline V gene, CDR1 is SGHTA and CDR2 is FQGNSA. CDR3 length: 21 residues. The CDR3 here is CASSLAWTGQGQTYRNQPQHF. CDR3 in DNA: TGTGCCAGCAGCTTAGCATGGACCGGACAGGGACAAACGTATCGCAATCAGCCCCAGCATTTT. The entire variable domain, with the rest obtained from reference TRBV7-2 and TRBJ1-5, is as follows: GAGVSQSPSNKVTEKGKDVELRCDPISGHTALYWYRQSLGQGLEFLIYFQGNSAPDKSGLPSDRFSAERTGGSVSTLTIQRTQQEDSAVYLCASSLAWTGQGQTYRNQPQHFGDGTRLSIL.

The chain uses TRBV27 and TRBJ1-3, with 7 nucleotides matching TRBD1. V lost 8 bases to trimming and J lost 5 bases; unmatched junction nucleotides: 9. The CDR3 loop spans 14 amino acids. Germline assignment: CDR1 MNHEY and CDR2 SMNVEV (reference sequence). DNA for the CDR3: TGTGCCAGCCCCAGGGGACAGCCGAGAAACACCATATATTTT. It yields the protein CASPRGQPRNTIYF.

The V and J genes are TRBV5-4 and TRBJ1-1; D unresolved. Germline V lookup: CDR1 SGHNT, CDR2 YYREEE (reference sequence). V was pared by 3 bases and J by 0 bases, with 18 bases between. The CDR3 loop spans 17 amino acids. The CDR3 nucleotides read TGTGCCAGCAGCTCCGCCCTATTACAAACTATGAACACTGAAGCTTTCTTT. Its protein product is CASSSALLQTMNTEAFF.

V and J are TRBV5-6 and TRBJ1-3; TRBD1 matches at 7 bases. CDR1 is SGHDT and CDR2 is YYEEEE in the germline V gene. V trimming: 1 base; J trimming: 0 bases; junction bases outside the gene matches: 4. The CDR3 sequence is 16 residues long. DNA for the CDR3: TGTGCCAGCAGCTTGAACAGGGGTAGCTCTGGAAACACCATATATTTT. This translates into CASSLNRGSSGNTIYF.

V gene TRBV5-4 combines with J gene TRBJ1-2, with no clear D. The CDR3 is 14 amino acids. Trimming shortened V by 0 bases and J by 2 bases, and 8 bases separated the two germline ends. The germline gives CDR1 SGHNT, CDR2 YYREEE (reference sequence). CDR3 sequence: CASSLATGNYGYTF. Here the CDR3 DNA reads TGTGCCAGCAGCTTGGCTACCGGGAACTATGGCTACACCTTC.

The rearrangement joins TRBV5-1 to TRBJ2-1, with unresolved D. CDR3 size: 13 residues. The germline V gene encodes CDR1 SGHRS and CDR2 YFSETQ. V lost 2 bases and J 10 bases, leaving 13 bases between the germline ends. The CDR3 DNA reads TGCGCCAGCAGCTTTGTCACAGATACAGAGCAGTTCTTC. Amino acid sequence: CASSFVTDTEQFF.

This chain links TRBV7-9 with TRBJ1-5; D gene uncertain. Trimming shortened V by 3 bases and J by 0 bases, and 3 bases separated the two germline ends. Germline-derived CDR1 and CDR2 are SEHNR and FQNEAQ (reference sequence). The CDR3 runs 13 residues. The CDR3 spells CASSFSSNQPQHF. For the CDR3, the DNA is TGTGCCAGCAGCTTTAGTAGCAATCAGCCCCAGCATTTT.

The J gene is TRBJ1-5, the V gene TRBV28; D remains ambiguous. CDR1 and CDR2 from the germline V gene are MDHEN and SYDVKM. CDR3 length equals 13 residues. Trimming stripped 2 bases from V and 4 bases from J, with 6 bases between. The CDR3 sequence is CASSLVSNQPQHF. CDR3 coding DNA: TGTGCCAGCAGTTTAGTGAGTAATCAGCCCCAGCATTTT.

The chain has TRBV9 and TRBJ2-1, with 8 nucleotides matching TRBD2. Losses at the gene ends were 1 base for V and 6 bases for J; bases not matched to a gene: 6. The CDR3 is made up of 15 amino acids. Germline lookup yields CDR1 SGDLS and CDR2 YYNGEE. CDR3 nucleotides: TGTGCCAGCAGCGTACCGGGACTAGGGAGCAATGAGCAGTTCTTC. It yields the protein CASSVPGLGSNEQFF.

The chain employs TRBV10-2 and TRBJ1-2; D remains unclear. Trimming pared 4 bases from V and 3 bases from J, leaving 9 bases between. The germline gives CDR1 WSHSY, CDR2 SAAADI. The CDR3 is 13 residues long. This chain's CDR3 is CASSATGDYGYTF. CDR3 bases: TGCGCCAGCAGTGCGACTGGCGACTATGGCTACACCTTC.

CDR3 sequence (DNA): TGTGCCAGCAGCTTGGGAGCGGGGGAATACGAGCAGTACTTC. It encodes CASSLGAGEYEQYF. The chain links TRBV5-4 to TRBJ2-7, with TRBD2 identical over 8 bases. The ends lost 0 bases at V and 4 bases at J; junction bases unmatched: 3. Germline loops: CDR1 SGHNT, CDR2 YYREEE (reference sequence). The CDR3 extends over 14 amino acids.

This clone was detected only a few times. The V call is TRBV10-2, the J call TRBJ2-1, with D possibly being TRBD2 (6 bases). V lost 8 bases and J 6 bases, leaving 17 bases between the germline ends. This CDR3 is 14 amino acids long. Per germline, CDR1 WSHSY and CDR2 SAAADI. The CDR3 sequence is CASLRSGSGNEQFF. CDR3 sequence (DNA): TGCGCCAGCCTCCGTTCCGGGAGCGGCAATGAGCAGTTCTTC.

The CDR3 bases are TGTGCCAGCAGGGACAGGGTTGACAATCAGCCCCAGCATTTT. This encodes CASRDRVDNQPQHF. This chain joins TRBV6-5 and TRBJ1-5, with TRBD1 matching over 8 bases. Losses at the gene ends were 6 bases for V and 3 bases for J; bases not matched to a gene: 4. CDR3 length: 14 amino acids. Germline V lookup: CDR1 MNHEY, CDR2 SVGAGI.

The chain employs TRBV30 and TRBJ2-3; no definite D call. Germline lookup yields CDR1 GTSNPN and CDR2 SVGIG (reference sequence). The CDR3 covers 15 residues. V was shortened by 0 bases and J by 6 bases, with 16 bases between the two germline ends. CDR3 residues: CAWSVSQPTGDTQYF. DNA of the CDR3: TGTGCCTGGAGTGTCTCTCAACCCACCGGGGATACGCAGTATTTT. Combining the CDR3 with reference TRBV30 and TRBJ2-3 gives the whole variable domain SQTIHQWPATLVQPVGSPLSLECTVEGTSNPNLYWYRQAAGRGLQLLFYSVGIGQISSEVPQNLSASRPQDRQFILSSKKLLLSDSGFYLCAWSVSQPTGDTQYFGPGTRLTVL.

V usage is TRBV19 and J usage is TRBJ2-1, with D unclear. The CDR3 extends over 11 amino acids. V lost 9 bases to trimming and J lost 9 bases, with 12 bases between them. The V gene's germline CDR1 is LNHDA and CDR2 SQIVND (reference sequence). The CDR3 nucleotides read TGTGCCAGCAGTCAGAACAGTGAGCAGTTCTTC. Protein product: CASSQNSEQFF. The full variable domain, completed using reference TRBV19 and TRBJ2-1, is DGGITQSPKYLFRKEGQNVTLSCEQNLNHDAMYWYRQDPGQGLRLIYYSQIVNDFQKGDIAEGYSVSREKKESFPLTVTSAQKNPTAFYLCASSQNSEQFFGPGTRLTVL.

The V call is TRBV19, the J call TRBJ1-4; D is perhaps TRBD1 (6 bases). The CDR3 covers 13 residues. CDR1 LNHDA and CDR2 SQIVND come from the germline V gene (reference sequence). The V end was cut by 10 bases, the J end by 3 bases, with 12 bases between. The CDR3 loop is CATSQGPNEKLFF. CDR3 in DNA: TGTGCCACCAGCCAGGGGCCTAATGAAAAACTGTTTTTT.

The chain links TRBV7-2 to TRBJ2-6; D is perhaps TRBD2 (6 bases). Trimming took 1 base from V and 0 from J, leaving 13 bases between them. The CDR3 consists of 18 residues. CDR1 is SGHTA, CDR2 FQGNSA, per germline. The CDR3 loop reads CASSLGGRRDSGANVLTF. For the CDR3, the DNA is TGTGCCAGCAGCTTAGGGGGTAGGAGGGACTCTGGGGCCAACGTCCTGACTTTC.

The chain has TRBV28 and TRBJ2-3; 11 bases are shared with TRBD2. There are 16 residues in the CDR3. Germline values: CDR1 MDHEN, CDR2 SYDVKM. The trim removed 5 bases at V and 5 bases at J, leaving 9 bases unmatched. Written as DNA, the CDR3 is TGTGCCAGCAGTCCGTCACTAGCGGGGGCGAAAGATACGCAGTATTTT. This gives the protein CASSPSLAGAKDTQYF.

The rearrangement uses TRBV30 and TRBJ2-1, with a weak D call TRBD1 (7 bases). CDR3 length: 16 amino acids. Germline CDR1 GTSNPN, CDR2 SVGIG (reference sequence). V gave up 0 bases and J gave up 7 bases, with 19 bases separating them. The CDR3 reads CAWSVVGGQKGNEQFF. CDR3 nucleotide sequence: TGTGCCTGGAGTGTAGTGGGGGGACAGAAAGGGAATGAGCAGTTCTTC.

This clone was detected a few times. This chain connects TRBV5-6 to TRBJ1-5; possibly TRBD1 for D (5 bases). This CDR3 spans 15 amino acids. CDR1 is SGHDT and CDR2 is YYEEEE in the germline V gene. Between the trimmed V and J ends, which lost 4 bases and 2 bases, there was a span of 13 bases. CDR3 bases: TGTGCCAGCAGCCGGACACCGGGGGGCAATCAGCCCCAGCATTTT. This encodes CASSRTPGGNQPQHF.

The chain is built from TRBV7-8 and TRBJ2-7, with D possibly being TRBD2 (6 bases). V dropped 5 bases and J dropped 2 bases, with 19 bases sitting between them. The CDR3 runs 16 residues. Germline loops: CDR1 SGHVS, CDR2 FQNEAQ. The CDR3 here is CASSPRSRTTTYEQYF. CDR3 DNA sequence: TGTGCCAGCAGCCCCCGGTCCCGGACTACGACCTACGAGCAGTACTTC.